Following are 15 T cell receptor beta chains from one sample sequenced in a study of cytomegalovirus exposure and HLA in healthy donors. The PCR used 60 Vbeta and 13 Jbeta primers. Sequenced by immunoSEQ multiplex PCR; TCRdb stores in-frame clones only, minus some. In the table there are 75,000 to 100,000 clones, around 71% of which are singletons. The specimen sequenced was PBMCs. Receptor source: a man between 60 and 75 years old in good health and CMV-seronegative.

The chain uses TRBV5-1 and TRBJ1-2; 8 bases agree with TRBD1. V lost 3 bases and J lost 4; bases outside the gene matches: 20. The CDR3 loop spans 19 amino acids. Germline CDR1 SGHRS, CDR2 YFSETQ. This chain's CDR3 is CASSSTPRQGNVGFYGYTF. The CDR3 bases are TGCGCCAGCAGCTCCACGCCACGACAGGGGAATGTGGGTTTCTATGGCTACACCTTC.

The rearrangement uses TRBV12-5 and TRBJ2-2; the match to TRBD2 covers 9 bases. The CDR3 loop spans 17 amino acids. Losses at the gene ends were 5 bases for V and 6 bases for J; bases not matched to a gene: 13. Germline CDR1 and CDR2: LGHNT and FRNRAP. The CDR3 nucleotides read TGTGCTAGTGGTCCCCCATCGCGGGGGGGTGGATCCGGGGAGCTGTTTTTT. Translation: CASGPPSRGGGSGELFF.

The V gene is TRBV4-2, the J gene TRBJ1-5; 7 bases match TRBD1. Germline-derived CDR1 and CDR2 are LGHNA and YNFKEQ. CDR3 size: 14 residues. V was pared by 4 bases and J by 2 bases, with 2 bases of the junction left unmatched. CDR3: CASSRGQGNQPQHF. The CDR3, as DNA: TGTGCCAGCAGCCGAGGACAGGGCAATCAGCCCCAGCATTTT.

The chain recombines TRBV6-6 with TRBJ1-6; D gene ambiguous. V was clipped by 5 bases and J by 10 bases, with 12 bases between them. CDR3 length equals 13 residues. Germline lookup yields CDR1 MNHNY and CDR2 SVGAGI (reference sequence). DNA for the CDR3: TGTGCCAGCAGTACCGCGGGAGGGTCACCCCTCCACTTT. It is translated as CASSTAGGSPLHF.

The CDR3 protein is CASSVGGDYEQYF. In DNA form, the CDR3 reads TGTGCCAGCAGTGTGGGAGGGGACTACGAGCAGTACTTC. The chain links TRBV2 to TRBJ2-7, with 7 bases lining up with TRBD2. This CDR3 comprises 13 residues. Germline-derived CDR1 and CDR2 are SNHLY and FYNNEI. V shed 4 bases, J shed 3 bases, and the junction held 3 bases outside the gene matches.

The rearrangement uses TRBV5-1 and TRBJ2-3, with 7 bases aligning to TRBD2. The V and J ends lost 2 bases and 4 bases, in that order; junction bases with no gene match: 7. The CDR3 has 15 amino acids. CDR1 and CDR2 from the germline V gene are SGHRS and YFSETQ. The CDR3 DNA follows: TGCGCCAGCAGCTTAACGGGAGGAGGGTCAGATACGCAGTATTTT. Translation gives CASSLTGGGSDTQYF. Using reference TRBV5-1 and TRBJ2-3 for the parts outside the CDR3, the full variable domain is KAGVTQTPRYLIKTRGQQVTLSCSPISGHRSVSWYQQTPGQGLQFLFEYFSETQRNKGNFPGRFSGRQFSNSRSEMNVSTLELGDSALYLCASSLTGGGSDTQYFGPGTRLTVL.

This clone came up a few times. This chain joins TRBV5-1 and TRBJ2-1; the D gene is possibly TRBD2 (5 bases). The CDR3 runs to 15 residues. Germline values: CDR1 SGHRS, CDR2 YFSETQ. V was trimmed by 0 bases and J by 7 bases, leaving 14 bases between them. The CDR3, as DNA: TGCGCCAGCAGCTTGGGTGGCGGGTATGGGAATGAGCAGTTCTTC. It codes for CASSLGGGYGNEQFF. Combining the CDR3 with reference TRBV5-1 and TRBJ2-1 gives the whole variable domain KAGVTQTPRYLIKTRGQQVTLSCSPISGHRSVSWYQQTPGQGLQFLFEYFSETQRNKGNFPGRFSGRQFSNSRSEMNVSTLELGDSALYLCASSLGGGYGNEQFFGPGTRLTVL.

This clone was recorded once. The rearrangement links TRBV19 to TRBJ1-2; possibly TRBD1 for D (6 bases). In germline, CDR1 is LNHDA, CDR2 SQIVND (reference sequence). Trimming cost V 5 bases and J 3 bases, with 22 bases left between them. This CDR3 has 17 amino acids. The CDR3 DNA is TGTGCCAGTAGTCCTCGGGACAACAGACCTTACTACTATGGCTACACCTTC. Its protein product is CASSPRDNRPYYYGYTF.

A few counts support this clone. The chain links TRBV4-1 to TRBJ1-5; weak D call: TRBD1 (6 bases). This CDR3 region has 17 residues. The germline CDR1 and CDR2 sequences are MGHRA and YSYEKL. V was cut by 1 base and J by 2 bases, with 15 bases left in between. The CDR3 spells CASSQGAGEFGNQPQHF. The CDR3 DNA sequence: TGCGCCAGCAGCCAAGGGGCAGGGGAGTTTGGCAATCAGCCCCAGCATTTT.

This clone has just a few counts. The chain combines TRBV6-6 with TRBJ2-3, with 9 bases that match TRBD2. V lost 5 bases, J lost 1 base, and 4 bases stayed unmatched. The CDR3 is made up of 15 amino acids. The germline gives CDR1 MNHNY, CDR2 SVGAGI (reference sequence). CDR3 sequence (DNA): TGTGCCAGCAGTCTCCGGACTAGCGGCACAGATACGCAGTATTTT. This sequence encodes CASSLRTSGTDTQYF.

The chain carries TRBV30 and TRBJ2-1; 7 nucleotides agree with TRBD2. The junction had 1 base not matched to a gene; V was cut back by 5 bases and J by 0 bases. Looked up from germline, CDR1 is GTSNPN and CDR2 is SVGIG (reference sequence). The CDR3 covers 13 residues. This CDR3 is CAWSGGSYNEQFF. As DNA, the CDR3 is TGTGCCTGGTCGGGGGGCTCCTACAATGAGCAGTTCTTC.

About this clone itself: The sample carries other DNA sequences with the same CDR3. This rearrangement joins TRBV5-1 to TRBJ1-5; TRBD1 agrees at 8 bases. The V and J ends lost 4 bases and 1 base, in that order; junction bases with no gene match: 4. The CDR3 totals 15 residues. Germline V CDR1 and CDR2: SGHRS, YFSETQ. CDR3 DNA sequence: TGCGCCAGCAGCCTCGGACAGGGAAGCAATCAGCCCCAGCATTTT. Amino acids: CASSLGQGSNQPQHF.

The V and J genes are TRBV10-1 and TRBJ1-1; 7 nucleotides match TRBD1. The length of the CDR3 is 15 residues. V dropped 0 bases and J dropped 7; count of bases not matched to a gene: 8. Germline V lookup: CDR1 WNHNN, CDR2 SYGVQD (reference sequence). Here the CDR3 reads CASSESRGGIGEAFF. The CDR3 nucleotides read TGCGCCAGCAGTGAGTCGAGAGGGGGCATCGGTGAAGCTTTCTTT.

The V call is TRBV7-9, the J call TRBJ1-1; D remains unclear. This CDR3 is 14 amino acids long. CDR1 is SEHNR, CDR2 FQNEAQ, per germline (reference sequence). V was shortened by 7 bases and J by 0 bases, with 12 bases between the two germline ends. In DNA, the CDR3 is TGTGCCAGCACCCCGGTAAGAATGAACACTGAAGCTTTCTTT. This translates into CASTPVRMNTEAFF.

This sequence joins TRBV11-3 and TRBJ2-1, with D perhaps matching TRBD2 (5 bases). Trimming took 5 bases from V and 5 from J, leaving 13 bases between them. Germline V CDR1 and CDR2: SGHNT, YENEEA. CDR3 length: 14 residues. This CDR3 is CASSLNAGHNEQFF. The CDR3 bases are TGTGCCAGCAGCCTCAACGCGGGCCACAATGAGCAGTTCTTC.